This T cell receptor beta chain was identified in a study of cytomegalovirus exposure and HLA in healthy donors. The study, taken as a whole, reports: Productive rates of about 90% or about 30% were seen for most TCR beta V segments in an earlier analysis. The study carried out a later analysis of TCR beta sequences. It associated approximately 15,000 of them with specific HLA alleles at a false discovery rate of 0.05.

Comment on this clone: Its specificity is not known.

From germline, CDR1 is LNHNV and CDR2 YYDKDF (reference sequence). The trim removed 3 bases at V and 0 bases at J, leaving 6 bases unmatched. The CDR3 totals 16 residues. PCR employed 60 Vbeta and 13 Jbeta primers. Sequenced by immunoSEQ multiplex PCR; TCRdb stores in-frame clones only, minus some. The repertoire holds a few hundred thousand clones, with 70% to 90% as singletons. The chain uses TRBV15 and TRBJ2-3; 7 bases are a match to TRBD2. The TCR comes from a young woman in good health and CMV-seronegative. Source material: PBMCs. The DNA for the CDR3 is TGTGCCACCAGCAGGAGACTAGCAGGGAGCACAGATACGCAGTATTTT. This sequence encodes CATSRRLAGSTDTQYF. The full variable domain, completed using reference TRBV15 and TRBJ2-3, is DAMVIQNPRYQVTQFGKPVTLSCSQTLNHNVMYWYQQKSSQAPKLLFHYYDKDFNNEADTPDNFQSRRPNTSFCFLDIRSPGLGDTAMYLCATSRRLAGSTDTQYFGPGTRLTVL.